This TCR beta chain was recovered during a study of OX40 agonist ivuxolimab in advanced cancers. General study findings and limits: Among expanded peripheral T cells, antigen specificity went undetermined. Clonal expansion was seen in CD4+ and CD8+ blood T cells by week 6 at 0.1 to 3.0 mg/kg.

TCRdb's table, derived via immunoSEQ multiplex PCR, lists solely in-frame clones and lacks some. The sample records about 70,000 clones, over 70% being singletons. A note on this clone: The antigen is not known.

Germline V gene data show CDR1 as SGHTA and CDR2 as FQGTGA. This CDR3 is built from 14 residues. V trimming: 5 bases; J trimming: 2 bases; junction bases outside the gene matches: 2. The rearrangement joins TRBV7-3 to TRBJ2-1; 8 bases line up with TRBD1. The material sequenced was CD4+ or CD8+ T cells sorted from blood, taken in a trial of the OX40 agonist ivuxolimab. The receptor's source is an adult with an advanced solid tumor such as melanoma, head and neck, liver or kidney cancer. The CDR3 reads CASSNRGAYNEQFF. The CDR3 DNA reads as TGTGCCAGCAGCAACAGGGGGGCCTACAATGAGCAGTTCTTC. The full variable domain, rest sourced from reference TRBV7-3 and TRBJ2-1, is GAGVSQTPSNKVTEKGKYVELRCDPISGHTALYWYRQSLGQGPEFLIYFQGTGAADDSGLPNDRFFAVRPEGSVSTLKIQRTERGDSAVYLCASSNRGAYNEQFFGPGTRLTVL.